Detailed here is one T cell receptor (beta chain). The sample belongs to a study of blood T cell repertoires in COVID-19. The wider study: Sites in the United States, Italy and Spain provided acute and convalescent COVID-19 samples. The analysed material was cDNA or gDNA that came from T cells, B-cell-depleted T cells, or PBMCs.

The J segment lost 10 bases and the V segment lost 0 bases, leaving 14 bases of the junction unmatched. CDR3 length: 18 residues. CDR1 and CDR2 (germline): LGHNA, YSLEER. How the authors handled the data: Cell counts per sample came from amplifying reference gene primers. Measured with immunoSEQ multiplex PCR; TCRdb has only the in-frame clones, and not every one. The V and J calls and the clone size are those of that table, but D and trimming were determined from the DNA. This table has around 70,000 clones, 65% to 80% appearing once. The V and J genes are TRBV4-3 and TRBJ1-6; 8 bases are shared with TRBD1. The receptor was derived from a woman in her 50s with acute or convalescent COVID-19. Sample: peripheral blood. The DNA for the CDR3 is TGCGCCAGCAGCCAAGAGCGGCAGGGGGCCGGGAATGGGTCACCCCTCCACTTT. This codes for CASSQERQGAGNGSPLHF.